This T cell receptor beta chain was documented in a study of pediatric ulcerative colitis. Points from the study as a whole: No controls had the two rectal clonotypes shared by ulcerative colitis patients. Repertoires came from total lymphocyte DNA, so rare subsets like regulatory T cells may be missed.

At colonoscopy, a blood sample was also collected. A remark on this clone: The antigen is undetermined.

Produced via immunoSEQ multiplex PCR; TCRdb's table is partial and in-frame only. The table lists 25,000 to 35,000 clones, about four fifths of them singletons. This CDR3 comprises 15 residues. The germline gives CDR1 SGHVS, CDR2 FQNEAQ. V was clipped by 5 bases and J by 0 bases; unmatched bases: 6. The chain couples TRBV7-8 to TRBJ2-7; 8 nucleotides match TRBD1. The sequenced sample consisted of blood. This receptor was obtained from a boy younger than 18 with severe ulcerative colitis. As DNA, the CDR3 is TGTGCCAGCAGCCCGACAGGGGCGCCCTCCTACGAGCAGTACTTC. Translation gives CASSPTGAPSYEQYF.